This T cell receptor (beta chain) was documented in a study of shared clonotypes between healthy human individuals. Generated by immunoSEQ multiplex PCR, the TCRdb table keeps only in-frame clones and is missing some. The data contain approximately 1,000,000 clones, approximately 80% of them seen just once; the ten biggest clones take up 0.89%. This clone was counted a few times. The V and J ends lost 5 bases and 6 bases respectively, with 12 bases between them. This CDR3 is 13 amino acids long. The germline V gene has CDR1 SGDLS and CDR2 YYNGEE. This sequence originates from a man aged 18 to 29 in good health. Some clones in this sample may be carry-over from other donors' samples. Sequenced input: memory CD4+ T cells from PBMCs. Subset defined: CD45RA-negative fraction. V and J are TRBV9 and TRBJ2-1; a possible D gene is TRBD2 (6 bases). Here the CDR3 reads CASSHGTGNEQFF. The CDR3 nucleotides read TGTGCCAGCAGTCATGGGACTGGCAATGAGCAGTTCTTC.